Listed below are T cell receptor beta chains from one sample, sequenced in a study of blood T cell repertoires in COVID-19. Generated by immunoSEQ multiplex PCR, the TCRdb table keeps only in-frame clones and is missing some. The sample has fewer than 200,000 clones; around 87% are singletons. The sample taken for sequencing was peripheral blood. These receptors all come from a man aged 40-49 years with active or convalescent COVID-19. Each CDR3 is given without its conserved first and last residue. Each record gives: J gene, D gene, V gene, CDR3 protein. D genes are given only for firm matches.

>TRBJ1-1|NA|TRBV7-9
ASSLLGLNTEAF
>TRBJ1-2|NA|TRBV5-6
ASSPAGPRANYGYT
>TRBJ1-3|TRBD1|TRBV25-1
ASSLRDRTGNTIY
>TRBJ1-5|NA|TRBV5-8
ASSSLRKKINQPQH
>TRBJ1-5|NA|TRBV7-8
ASSQEQGTQPQH
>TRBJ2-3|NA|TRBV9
ASSVVPAIADTQY
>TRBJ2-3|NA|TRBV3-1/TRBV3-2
ASSQGTGSTDTQY
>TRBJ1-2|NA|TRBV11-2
ASSLEGGNYGYT
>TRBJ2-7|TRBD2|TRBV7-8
ASSLGTSDSYEQY
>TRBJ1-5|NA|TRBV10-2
ASSESYPENQPQH